Below, 21 T cell receptor beta chains from the same sample are listed, as sequenced in a study of cytomegalovirus exposure and HLA in healthy donors. The PCR contained 60 Vbeta and 13 Jbeta primers. The repertoire was sequenced with immunoSEQ multiplex PCR; TCRdb's copy has only in-frame clones and lacks some. The listing contains 150,000 or so clones. The sample was PBMCs. Receptors originate from a woman aged 45-60 years in good health and CMV-seronegative.

The chain combines TRBV30 with TRBJ2-1; TRBD2 matches at 7 bases. The germline gives CDR1 GTSNPN, CDR2 SVGIG (reference sequence). The CDR3 is 16 amino acids. The junction had 10 bases not matched to a gene; V was cut back by 3 bases and J by 2 bases. CDR3 protein: CAWRGWGGRTYNEQFF. The CDR3 DNA reads as TGTGCCTGGAGGGGCTGGGGGGGAAGAACCTACAATGAGCAGTTCTTC.

This chain links TRBV10-2 with TRBJ1-2, with 9 bases fitting TRBD1. This CDR3 is 15 amino acids long. The V gene end was trimmed by 3 bases and the J gene end by 3 bases; junction bases not matched to a gene: 5. Germline V gene data show CDR1 as WSHSY and CDR2 as SAAADI. Written as DNA, the CDR3 is TGCGCCAGCAGTGAAACCGGGACAGGGTACTATGGCTACACCTTC. This codes for CASSETGTGYYGYTF.

The CDR3 nucleotides read TGTGCCAGCAGCCTTACCACACCCTACGAGCAGTACTTC. This sequence encodes CASSLTTPYEQYF. The chain uses TRBV28 and TRBJ2-7, with D unclear. Germline CDR1 reads MDHEN; CDR2 reads SYDVKM. V was clipped by 6 bases and J by 2 bases, with 11 bases between them. CDR3 size: 13 residues. Filled out from reference TRBV28 and TRBJ2-7, the complete variable domain reads DVKVTQSSRYLVKRTGEKVFLECVQDMDHENMFWYRQDPGLGLRLIYFSYDVKMKEKGDIPEGYSVSREKKERFSLILESASTNQTSMYLCASSLTTPYEQYFGPGTRLTVT.

The V and J genes are TRBV18 and TRBJ1-1; D might be TRBD1 (6 bases). The CDR3 runs to 15 residues. V gave up 2 bases and J gave up 2 bases, with 12 bases separating them. Germline CDR1 KGHSH, CDR2 LQKENI. As DNA, the CDR3 is TGTGCCAGCTCACCATTTGGGACAATAAACACTGAAGCTTTCTTT. Residues: CASSPFGTINTEAFF.

This chain uses TRBV6-5 with TRBJ1-1; 8 positions match TRBD1. After removal of 9 bases from V and 0 bases from J, the junction contained 3 bases not matched to a gene. There are 13 residues in the CDR3. Germline V gene data show CDR1 as MNHEY and CDR2 as SVGAGI. The CDR3 DNA is TGTGCCAGTACAGGGGGGTTGAACACTGAAGCTTTCTTT. The encoded protein is CASTGGLNTEAFF.

The chain recombines TRBV6-5 with TRBJ2-7, with 12 bases that match TRBD2. Germline V gives CDR1 MNHEY, CDR2 SVGAGI. CDR3 length equals 14 residues. V was pared by 6 bases and J by 6 bases, with 6 bases of the junction left unmatched. The CDR3 sequence is CASRTGTSGFEQYF. The CDR3 DNA is TGTGCCAGCAGAACCGGGACTAGCGGGTTCGAGCAGTACTTC.

V is TRBV2 and J is TRBJ1-2, with D hard to call. CDR1 is SNHLY, CDR2 FYNNEI, per germline. The CDR3 has 13 residues. V was shortened by 5 bases and J by 2 bases, with 9 bases between the two germline ends. Written as DNA, the CDR3 is TGTGCCAGCAGTTCTACGGGGAACTATGGCTACACCTTC. Translating it yields CASSSTGNYGYTF.

The gene calls are TRBV9 and TRBJ1-1, with D perhaps matching TRBD1 (5 bases). CDR3 length equals 14 residues. CDR1 is SGDLS, CDR2 YYNGEE, per germline. V was shortened by 1 base and J by 1 base, with 8 bases between the two germline ends. The CDR3 reads CASSVSGTNTEAFF. The CDR3 DNA reads TGTGCCAGCAGCGTAAGCGGGACGAACACTGAAGCTTTCTTT. The full variable domain, with the rest looked up from reference TRBV9 and TRBJ1-1, is DSGVTQTPKHLITATGQRVTLRCSPRSGDLSVYWYQQSLDQGLQFLIQYYNGEERAKGNILERFSAQQFPDLHSELNLSSLELGDSALYFCASSVSGTNTEAFFGQGTRLTVV.

The V and J genes are TRBV25-1 and TRBJ1-4, with 8 bases fitting TRBD1. The CDR3 is 14 residues long. CDR1 and CDR2 from the germline V gene are MGHDK and SYGVNS. J was trimmed by 5 bases and V by 8 bases; bases with no gene match: 7. The CDR3 nucleotides read TGTGCCAGCGGGGACAGGCGGCGGAATGAAAAACTGTTTTTT. Translated, it gives CASGDRRRNEKLFF.

The chain couples TRBV7-9 to TRBJ1-6; the match to TRBD1 covers 8 bases. Germline loops: CDR1 SEHNR, CDR2 FQNEAQ (reference sequence). V lost 5 bases and J lost 8; bases outside the gene matches: 5. This CDR3 is built from 14 residues. As DNA, the CDR3 is TGTGCCAGCAGCGGACAGGGAACTGATTCACCCCTCCACTTT. Its protein is CASSGQGTDSPLHF.

The V gene is TRBV28, the J gene TRBJ2-5; 7 bases map to TRBD2. Trimming at V came to 7 bases and at J to 5 bases, leaving 13 bases not matched to a gene. The germline gives CDR1 MDHEN, CDR2 SYDVKM. The CDR3 loop spans 15 amino acids. The CDR3 region has the DNA TGTGCCAGCATTACCGGGGGGAGGGAAGGGGAGACCCAGTACTTC. It yields the protein CASITGGREGETQYF.

V gene TRBV14 combines with J gene TRBJ1-1; D gene unclear. The CDR3 extends over 14 amino acids. CDR1 is SGHDN and CDR2 is FVKESK in the germline V gene. V lost 0 bases and J 11 bases, leaving 16 bases between the germline ends. Here the CDR3 reads CASSQDLSYSGAFF. CDR3 DNA sequence: TGTGCCAGCAGCCAAGACCTCTCTTACAGCGGGGCTTTCTTT.

The chain is built from TRBV19 and TRBJ2-3, with D perhaps matching TRBD1 (7 bases). CDR1 LNHDA and CDR2 SQIVND come from the germline V gene (reference sequence). The V gene lost 7 bases and the J gene lost 0 bases, with 17 bases spanning the gap. The CDR3 runs to 16 residues. CDR3 sequence: CASTAGQHFSTDTQYF. The CDR3 region has the DNA TGTGCCAGTACCGCGGGACAGCACTTTAGCACAGATACGCAGTATTTT. The full variable domain, in which reference TRBV19 and TRBJ2-3 provide the parts outside the CDR3, is DGGITQSPKYLFRKEGQNVTLSCEQNLNHDAMYWYRQDPGQGLRLIYYSQIVNDFQKGDIAEGYSVSREKKESFPLTVTSAQKNPTAFYLCASTAGQHFSTDTQYFGPGTRLTVL.

V is TRBV11-2 and J is TRBJ1-2, with 8 nucleotides matching TRBD1. Trimming removed 2 bases from V and 2 bases from J; junction bases left unmatched: 4. Germline CDR1 and CDR2: SGHAT and FQNNGV. This CDR3 is built from 15 residues. Here the CDR3 DNA reads TGTGCCAGCAGCTTAAGGGGACAGGAGAACTATGGCTACACCTTC. Protein sequence: CASSLRGQENYGYTF.

V and J are TRBV5-1 and TRBJ1-1; 8 bases are shared with TRBD1. The CDR3 has 15 residues. The germline CDR1 and CDR2 sequences are SGHRS and YFSETQ. The ends lost 0 bases at V and 11 bases at J; junction bases unmatched: 12. Here the CDR3 reads CASSLASDRAVEAFF. The CDR3 nucleotides are TGCGCCAGCAGCTTGGCTTCGGACAGGGCGGTGGAGGCTTTCTTT.

The chain uses TRBV13 and TRBJ1-6, with 8 bases matching TRBD1. V dropped 5 bases and J dropped 8; count of bases not matched to a gene: 11. Germline-derived CDR1 and CDR2 are PRHDT and FYEKMQ (reference sequence). The CDR3 covers 16 residues. The CDR3: CASSPRDRPPHSPLHF. CDR3 nucleotides: TGTGCCAGCAGCCCCCGGGACAGGCCTCCGCATTCACCCCTCCACTTT.

The rearrangement links TRBV27 to TRBJ2-2; 12 nucleotides match TRBD2. This CDR3 region has 17 residues. J gave up 5 bases and V 2 bases, and 6 bases lay outside the gene matches. Germline lookup yields CDR1 MNHEY and CDR2 SMNVEV (reference sequence). As DNA, the CDR3 is TGTGCCAGCAGTTTAGTGCTAGCGGGAGGGCAAACCGGGGAGCTGTTTTTT. Protein product: CASSLVLAGGQTGELFF.

This chain joins TRBV9 and TRBJ2-7; D is uncertain. Germline CDR1 SGDLS, CDR2 YYNGEE. This CDR3 is built from 14 residues. V was pared by 5 bases and J by 0 bases, with 12 bases between. Written as DNA, the CDR3 is TGTGCCAGCAGTCCGGGTTTGAGCTCCTACGAGCAGTACTTC. Protein product: CASSPGLSSYEQYF.

This chain uses TRBV9 with TRBJ1-6; 12 positions agree with TRBD1. The CDR3 contains 15 residues. CDR1 and CDR2 from the germline V gene are SGDLS and YYNGEE. Germline trimming cut 3 bases from V and 10 bases from J; bases unmatched to any gene: 5. The CDR3 DNA reads TGTGCCAGCAGCGCTGGGACAGGGGGCGTGTCACCCCTCCACTTT. Its protein is CASSAGTGGVSPLHF.

The rearrangement uses TRBV11-1 and TRBJ2-7; unclear D gene. The V gene's germline CDR1 is SGHAT and CDR2 FQDESV (reference sequence). This CDR3 is built from 14 residues. V shed 7 bases and J shed 3 bases, with 16 bases lying between them. The CDR3 reads CASTLAGHNYEQYF. The CDR3 nucleotides read TGTGCCAGCACGCTGGCTGGGCATAACTACGAGCAGTACTTC.

The chain recombines TRBV2 with TRBJ2-3; tentative D call: TRBD1 (7 bases). CDR1 is SNHLY and CDR2 is FYNNEI in the germline V gene. The CDR3 contains 15 residues. Trimming took off 6 bases at V and 4 bases at J, with 17 bases between the two ends. This chain's CDR3 is CASSRRQGGADTQYF. CDR3 nucleotide sequence: TGTGCCAGCAGCCGTCGACAGGGAGGCGCAGATACGCAGTATTTT.